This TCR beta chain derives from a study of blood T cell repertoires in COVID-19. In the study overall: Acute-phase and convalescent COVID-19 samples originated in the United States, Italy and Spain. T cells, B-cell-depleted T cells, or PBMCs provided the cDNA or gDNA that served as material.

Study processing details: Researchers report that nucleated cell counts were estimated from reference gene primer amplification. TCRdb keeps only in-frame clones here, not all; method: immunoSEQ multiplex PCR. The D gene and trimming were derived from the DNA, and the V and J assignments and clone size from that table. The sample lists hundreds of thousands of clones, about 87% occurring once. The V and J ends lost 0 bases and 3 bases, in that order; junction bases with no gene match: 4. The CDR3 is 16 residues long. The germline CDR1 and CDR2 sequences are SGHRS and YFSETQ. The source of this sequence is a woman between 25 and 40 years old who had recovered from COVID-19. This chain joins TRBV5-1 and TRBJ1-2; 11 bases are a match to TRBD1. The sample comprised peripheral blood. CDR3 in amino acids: CASSLGTGGGDYGYTF. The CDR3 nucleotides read TGCGCCAGCAGCTTGGGGACAGGGGGCGGTGACTATGGCTACACCTTC.